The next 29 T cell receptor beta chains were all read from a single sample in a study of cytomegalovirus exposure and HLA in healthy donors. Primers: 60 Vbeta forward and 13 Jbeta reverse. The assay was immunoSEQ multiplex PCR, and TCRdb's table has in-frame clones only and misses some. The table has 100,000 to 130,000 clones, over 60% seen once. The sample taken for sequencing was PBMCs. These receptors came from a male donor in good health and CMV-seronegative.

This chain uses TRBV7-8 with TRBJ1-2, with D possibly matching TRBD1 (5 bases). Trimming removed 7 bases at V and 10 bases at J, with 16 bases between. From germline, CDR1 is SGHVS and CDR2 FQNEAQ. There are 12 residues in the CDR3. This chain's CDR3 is CASTGGEADYTF. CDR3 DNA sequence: TGTGCCAGCACCGGGGGGGAAGCGGACTACACCTTC.

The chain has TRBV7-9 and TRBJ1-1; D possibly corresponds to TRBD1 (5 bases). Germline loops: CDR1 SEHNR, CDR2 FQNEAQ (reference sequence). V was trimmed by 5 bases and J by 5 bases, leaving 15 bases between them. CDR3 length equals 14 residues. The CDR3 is CASSPSQVGTEAFF. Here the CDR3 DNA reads TGTGCCAGCAGCCCTTCACAGGTAGGGACTGAAGCTTTCTTT. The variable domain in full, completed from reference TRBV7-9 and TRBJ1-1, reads DTGVSQNPRHKITKRGQNVTFRCDPISEHNRLYWYRQTLGQGPEFLTYFQNEAQLEKSRLLSDRFSAERPKGSFSTLEIQRTEQGDSAMYLCASSPSQVGTEAFFGQGTRLTVV.

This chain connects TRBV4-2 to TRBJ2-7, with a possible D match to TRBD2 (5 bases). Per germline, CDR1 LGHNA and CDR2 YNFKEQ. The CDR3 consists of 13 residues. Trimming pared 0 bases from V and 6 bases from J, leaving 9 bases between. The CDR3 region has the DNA TGTGCCAGCAGCCAAGATAGAGGGTCCGAGCAGTACTTC. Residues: CASSQDRGSEQYF.

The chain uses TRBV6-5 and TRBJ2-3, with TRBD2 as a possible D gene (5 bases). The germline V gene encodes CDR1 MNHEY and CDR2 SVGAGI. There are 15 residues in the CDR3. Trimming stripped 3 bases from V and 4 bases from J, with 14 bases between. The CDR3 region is CASSYAGARPDTQYF. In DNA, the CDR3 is TGTGCCAGCAGTTATGCGGGTGCTCGTCCAGATACGCAGTATTTT.

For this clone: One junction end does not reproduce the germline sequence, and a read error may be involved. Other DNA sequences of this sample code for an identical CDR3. CDR3 residues: CASSRQNTEAFF. The CDR3 DNA reads as TGTGCCAGCAGCCGACAGAACACCGAAGCTTTCTTT. This chain uses TRBV2 with TRBJ1-1, with D maybe TRBD1 (5 bases). CDR1 and CDR2 from the germline V gene are SNHLY and FYNNEI. The CDR3 runs 12 residues.

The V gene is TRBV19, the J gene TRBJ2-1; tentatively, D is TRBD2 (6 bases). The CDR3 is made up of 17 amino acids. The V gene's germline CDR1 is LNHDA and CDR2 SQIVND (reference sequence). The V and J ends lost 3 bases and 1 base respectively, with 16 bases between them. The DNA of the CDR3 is TGTGCCAGTAGTATCCTTTGGTGGGAGGATTCCTACAATGAGCAGTTCTTC. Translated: CASSILWWEDSYNEQFF.

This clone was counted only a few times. CDR3 loop: CASKSAGLQDTEAFF. CDR3 bases: TGTGCCAGTAAATCGGCAGGGCTCCAGGACACTGAAGCTTTCTTT. The genes are TRBV19 and TRBJ1-1, with a tentative D call TRBD1 (5 bases). CDR1 and CDR2 (germline): LNHDA, SQIVND (reference sequence). Trimming removed 7 bases from V and 3 bases from J, with 18 bases in between. The CDR3 is 15 amino acids.

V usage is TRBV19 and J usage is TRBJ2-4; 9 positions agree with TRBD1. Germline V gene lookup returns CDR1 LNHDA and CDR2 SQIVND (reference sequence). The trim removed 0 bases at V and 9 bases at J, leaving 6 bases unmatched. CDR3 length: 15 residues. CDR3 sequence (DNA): TGTGCCAGTAGTATAGACGACAGGGGGATGAGCATTCAGTACTTC. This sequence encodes CASSIDDRGMSIQYF.

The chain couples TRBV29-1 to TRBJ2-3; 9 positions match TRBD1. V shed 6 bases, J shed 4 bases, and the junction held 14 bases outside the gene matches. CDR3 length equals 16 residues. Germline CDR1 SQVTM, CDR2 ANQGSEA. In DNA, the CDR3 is TGCAGCGTAGCTTTACCGGGACAGGGCCCCGCAGATACGCAGTATTTT. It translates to CSVALPGQGPADTQYF.

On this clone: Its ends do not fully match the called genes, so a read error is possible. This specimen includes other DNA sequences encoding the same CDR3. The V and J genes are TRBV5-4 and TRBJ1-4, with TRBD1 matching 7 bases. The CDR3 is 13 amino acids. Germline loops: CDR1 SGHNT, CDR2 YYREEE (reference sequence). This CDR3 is CASSLAQGEKLFF. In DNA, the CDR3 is TGTGCCAGCAGCTTGGCCCAGGGGGAAAAGCTGTTTTTT.

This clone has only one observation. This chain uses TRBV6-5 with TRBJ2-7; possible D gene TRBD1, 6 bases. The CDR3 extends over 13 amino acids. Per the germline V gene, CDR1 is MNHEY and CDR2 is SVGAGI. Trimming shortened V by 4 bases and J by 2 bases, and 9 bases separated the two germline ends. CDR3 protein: CASSSGQTYEQYF. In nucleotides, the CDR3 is TGTGCCAGCAGTTCCGGACAGACCTACGAGCAGTACTTC.

The CDR3 sequence is CASIEYYGYTF. DNA of the CDR3: TGTGCCAGCATCGAGTACTATGGCTACACCTTC. The genes are TRBV6-1 and TRBJ1-2; no clear D. V lost 7 bases, J lost 3 bases, and 6 bases lay in between. Looked up from germline, CDR1 is MNHNS and CDR2 is SASEGT. This CDR3 is built from 11 residues.

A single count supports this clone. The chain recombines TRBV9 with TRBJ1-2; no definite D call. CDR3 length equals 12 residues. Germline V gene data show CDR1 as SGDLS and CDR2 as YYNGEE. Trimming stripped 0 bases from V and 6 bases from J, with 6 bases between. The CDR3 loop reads CASSVGAHGYTF. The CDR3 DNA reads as TGTGCCAGCAGCGTAGGGGCACATGGCTACACCTTC. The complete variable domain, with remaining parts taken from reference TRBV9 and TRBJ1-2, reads DSGVTQTPKHLITATGQRVTLRCSPRSGDLSVYWYQQSLDQGLQFLIQYYNGEERAKGNILERFSAQQFPDLHSELNLSSLELGDSALYFCASSVGAHGYTFGSGTRLTVV.

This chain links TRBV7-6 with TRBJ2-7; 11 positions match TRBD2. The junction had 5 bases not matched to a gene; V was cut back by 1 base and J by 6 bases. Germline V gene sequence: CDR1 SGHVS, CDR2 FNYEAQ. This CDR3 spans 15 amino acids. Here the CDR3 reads CASSLGTSGSVEQYF. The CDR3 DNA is TGTGCCAGCAGCTTAGGCACTAGCGGGAGTGTCGAGCAGTACTTC.

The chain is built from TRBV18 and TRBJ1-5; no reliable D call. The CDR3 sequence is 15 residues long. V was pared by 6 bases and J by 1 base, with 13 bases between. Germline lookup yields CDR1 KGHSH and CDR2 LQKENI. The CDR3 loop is CASSDLGRSNQPQHF. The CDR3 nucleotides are TGTGCCAGCTCGGACTTAGGACGGAGCAATCAGCCCCAGCATTTT.

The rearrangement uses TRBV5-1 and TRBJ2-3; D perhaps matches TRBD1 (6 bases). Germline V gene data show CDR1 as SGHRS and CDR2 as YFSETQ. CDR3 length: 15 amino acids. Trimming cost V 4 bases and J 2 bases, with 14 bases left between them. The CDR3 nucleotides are TGCGCCAGCAGCACCGTGGACAGATCCACAGATACGCAGTATTTT. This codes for CASSTVDRSTDTQYF.

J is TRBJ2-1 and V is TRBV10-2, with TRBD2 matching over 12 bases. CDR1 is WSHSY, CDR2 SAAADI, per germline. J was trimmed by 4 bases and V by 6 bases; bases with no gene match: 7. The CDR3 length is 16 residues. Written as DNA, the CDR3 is TGCGCCAGCAGGGTTGGACTAGCGGGGCCTTACAATGAGCAGTTCTTC. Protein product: CASRVGLAGPYNEQFF.

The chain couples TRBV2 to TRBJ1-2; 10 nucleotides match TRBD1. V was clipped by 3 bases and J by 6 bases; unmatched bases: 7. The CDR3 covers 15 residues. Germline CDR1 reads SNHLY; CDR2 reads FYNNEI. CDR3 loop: CASSDETGGGDGYTF. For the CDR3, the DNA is TGTGCCAGCAGTGATGAGACAGGGGGCGGTGATGGCTACACCTTC.

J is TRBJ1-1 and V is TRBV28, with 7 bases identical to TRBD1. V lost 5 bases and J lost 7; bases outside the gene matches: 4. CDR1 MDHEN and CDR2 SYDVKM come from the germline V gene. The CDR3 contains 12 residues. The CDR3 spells CASSPDRVEAFF. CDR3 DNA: TGTGCCAGCAGTCCCGACAGGGTTGAAGCTTTCTTT.

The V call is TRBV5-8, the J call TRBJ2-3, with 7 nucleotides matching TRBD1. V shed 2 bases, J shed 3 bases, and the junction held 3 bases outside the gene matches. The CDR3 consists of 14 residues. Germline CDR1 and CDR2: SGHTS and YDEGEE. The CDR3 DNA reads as TGTGCCAGCAGCTTCACAGGGGCGACAGATACGCAGTATTTT. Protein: CASSFTGATDTQYF.

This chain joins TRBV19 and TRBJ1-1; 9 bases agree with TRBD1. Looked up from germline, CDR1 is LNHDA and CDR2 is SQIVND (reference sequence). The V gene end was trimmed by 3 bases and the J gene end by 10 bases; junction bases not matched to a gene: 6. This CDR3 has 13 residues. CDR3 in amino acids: CASSIGTGLGAFF. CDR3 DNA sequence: TGTGCCAGTAGTATCGGGACAGGGTTAGGAGCTTTCTTT.

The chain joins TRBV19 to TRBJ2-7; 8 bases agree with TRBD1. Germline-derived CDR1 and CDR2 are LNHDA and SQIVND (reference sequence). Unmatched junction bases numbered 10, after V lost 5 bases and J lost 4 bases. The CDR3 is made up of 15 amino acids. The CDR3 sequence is CASSRRQGAKYEQYF. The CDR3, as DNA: TGTGCCAGTAGTCGCCGGCAGGGGGCAAAGTACGAGCAGTACTTC. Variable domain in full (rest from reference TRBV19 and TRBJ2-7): DGGITQSPKYLFRKEGQNVTLSCEQNLNHDAMYWYRQDPGQGLRLIYYSQIVNDFQKGDIAEGYSVSREKKESFPLTVTSAQKNPTAFYLCASSRRQGAKYEQYFGPGTRLTVT.

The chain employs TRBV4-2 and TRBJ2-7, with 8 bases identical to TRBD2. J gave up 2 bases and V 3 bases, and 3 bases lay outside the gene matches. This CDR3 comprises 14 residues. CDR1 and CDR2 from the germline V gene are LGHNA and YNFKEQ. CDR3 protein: CASSHTSGTYEQYF. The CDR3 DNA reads TGTGCCAGCAGCCATACTAGCGGTACCTACGAGCAGTACTTC.

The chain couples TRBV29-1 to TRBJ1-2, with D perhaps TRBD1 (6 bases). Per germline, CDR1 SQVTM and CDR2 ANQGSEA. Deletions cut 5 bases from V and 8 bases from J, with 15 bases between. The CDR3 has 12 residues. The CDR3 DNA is TGCAGCGTTACTAGGACAGATAGCGGCTACACCTTC. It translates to CSVTRTDSGYTF.

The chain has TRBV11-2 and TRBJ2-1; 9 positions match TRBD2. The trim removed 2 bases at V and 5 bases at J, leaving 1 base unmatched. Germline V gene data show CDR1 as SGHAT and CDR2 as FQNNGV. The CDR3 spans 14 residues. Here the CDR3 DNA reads TGTGCCAGCAGCTTACGACTAGCGGACAATGAGCAGTTCTTC. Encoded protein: CASSLRLADNEQFF. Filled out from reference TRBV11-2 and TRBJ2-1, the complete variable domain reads EAGVAQSPRYKIIEKRQSVAFWCNPISGHATLYWYQQILGQGPKLLIQFQNNGVVDDSQLPKDRFSAERLKGVDSTLKIQPAKLEDSAVYLCASSLRLADNEQFFGPGTRLTVL.

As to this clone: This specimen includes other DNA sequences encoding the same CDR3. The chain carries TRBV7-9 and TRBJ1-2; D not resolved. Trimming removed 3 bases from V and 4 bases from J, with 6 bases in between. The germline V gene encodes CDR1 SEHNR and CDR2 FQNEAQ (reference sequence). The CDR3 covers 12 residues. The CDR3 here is CASSLRSYGYTF. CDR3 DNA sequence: TGTGCCAGCAGCTTGAGGTCCTATGGCTACACCTTC. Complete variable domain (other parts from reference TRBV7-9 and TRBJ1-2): DTGVSQNPRHKITKRGQNVTFRCDPISEHNRLYWYRQTLGQGPEFLTYFQNEAQLEKSRLLSDRFSAERPKGSFSTLEIQRTEQGDSAMYLCASSLRSYGYTFGSGTRLTVV.

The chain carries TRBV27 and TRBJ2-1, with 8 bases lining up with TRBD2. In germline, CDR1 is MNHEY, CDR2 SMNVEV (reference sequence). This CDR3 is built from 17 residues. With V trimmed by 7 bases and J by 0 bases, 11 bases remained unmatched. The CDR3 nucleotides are TGTGCCAGCACCTATCGTCGGAGCGGGAGCTCCTACAATGAGCAGTTCTTC. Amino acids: CASTYRRSGSSYNEQFF.

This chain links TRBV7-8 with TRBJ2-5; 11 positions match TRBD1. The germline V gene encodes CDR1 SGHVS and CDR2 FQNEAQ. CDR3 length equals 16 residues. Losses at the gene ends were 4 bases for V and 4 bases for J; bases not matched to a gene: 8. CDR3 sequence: CASSWKWTGGRETQYF. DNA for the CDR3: TGTGCCAGCAGCTGGAAATGGACAGGGGGCCGAGAGACCCAGTACTTC.

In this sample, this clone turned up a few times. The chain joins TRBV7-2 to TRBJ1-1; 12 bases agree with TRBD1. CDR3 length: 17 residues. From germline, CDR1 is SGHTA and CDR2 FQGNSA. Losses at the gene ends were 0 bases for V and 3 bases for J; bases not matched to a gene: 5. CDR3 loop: CASSLAGQGAGDTEAFF. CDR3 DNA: TGTGCCAGCAGCTTAGCGGGACAGGGGGCGGGCGACACTGAAGCTTTCTTT.